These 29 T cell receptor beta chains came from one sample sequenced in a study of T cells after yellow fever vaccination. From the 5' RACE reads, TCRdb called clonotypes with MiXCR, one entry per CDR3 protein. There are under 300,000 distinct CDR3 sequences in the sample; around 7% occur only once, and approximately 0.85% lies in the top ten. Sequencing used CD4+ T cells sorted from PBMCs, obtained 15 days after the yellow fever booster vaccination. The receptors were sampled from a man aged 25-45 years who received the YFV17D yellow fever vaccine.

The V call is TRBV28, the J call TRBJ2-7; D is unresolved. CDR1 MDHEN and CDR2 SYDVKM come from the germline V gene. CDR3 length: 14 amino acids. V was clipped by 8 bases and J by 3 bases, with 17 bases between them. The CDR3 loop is CASGRAPSRYEQYF. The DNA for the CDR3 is TGTGCCAGCGGCCGGGCACCTTCCCGCTACGAGCAGTACTTC.

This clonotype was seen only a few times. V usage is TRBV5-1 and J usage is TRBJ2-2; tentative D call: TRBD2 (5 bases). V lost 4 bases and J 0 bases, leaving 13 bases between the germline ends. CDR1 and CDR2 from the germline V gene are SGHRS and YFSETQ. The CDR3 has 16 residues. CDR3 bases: TGCGCCAGCAGCCCCGCGCTGGACTCGAACACCGGGGAGCTGTTTTTT. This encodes CASSPALDSNTGELFF.

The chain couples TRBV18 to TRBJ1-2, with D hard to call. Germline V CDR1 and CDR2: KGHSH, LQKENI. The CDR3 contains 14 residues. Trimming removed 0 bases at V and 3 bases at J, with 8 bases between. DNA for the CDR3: TGTGCCAGCTCACCACCAGCGGCGGACTATGGCTACACCTTC. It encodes CASSPPAADYGYTF.

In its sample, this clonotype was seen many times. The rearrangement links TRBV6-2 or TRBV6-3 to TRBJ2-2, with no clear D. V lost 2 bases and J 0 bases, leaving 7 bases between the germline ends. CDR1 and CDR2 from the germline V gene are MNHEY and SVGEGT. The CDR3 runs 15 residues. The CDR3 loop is CASSYVRSNTGELFF. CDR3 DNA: TGTGCCAGCAGTTACGTCCGATCGAACACCGGGGAGCTGTTTTTT.

The CDR3 sequence: CASRPPAANTQYF. DNA for the CDR3: TGTGCCAGCAGGCCTCCCGCCGCGAATACGCAGTATTTT. The chain combines TRBV28 with TRBJ2-3; D not resolved. The CDR3 sequence is 13 residues long. Trimming took 6 bases from V and 7 from J, leaving 14 bases between them. Looked up from germline, CDR1 is MDHEN and CDR2 is SYDVKM.

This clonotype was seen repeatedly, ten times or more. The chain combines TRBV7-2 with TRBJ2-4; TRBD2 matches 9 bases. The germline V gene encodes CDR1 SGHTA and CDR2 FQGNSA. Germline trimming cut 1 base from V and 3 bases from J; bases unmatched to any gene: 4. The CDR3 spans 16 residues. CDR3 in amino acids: CASSLGLAEYKNIQYF. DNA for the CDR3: TGTGCCAGCAGCTTAGGACTAGCGGAGTACAAAAACATTCAGTACTTC. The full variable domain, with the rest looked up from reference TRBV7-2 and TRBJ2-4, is GAGVSQSPSNKVTEKGKDVELRCDPISGHTALYWYRQSLGQGLEFLIYFQGNSAPDKSGLPSDRFSAERTGGSVSTLTIQRTQQEDSAVYLCASSLGLAEYKNIQYFGAGTRLSVL.

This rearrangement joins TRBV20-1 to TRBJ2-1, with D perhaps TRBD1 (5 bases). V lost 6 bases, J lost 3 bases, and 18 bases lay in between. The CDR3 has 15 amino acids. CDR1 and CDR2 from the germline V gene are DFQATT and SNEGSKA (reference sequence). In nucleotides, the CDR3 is TGCAGTGCAACTGAGCCGAAAAGGGGCTACAATGAGCAGTTCTTC. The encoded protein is CSATEPKRGYNEQFF.

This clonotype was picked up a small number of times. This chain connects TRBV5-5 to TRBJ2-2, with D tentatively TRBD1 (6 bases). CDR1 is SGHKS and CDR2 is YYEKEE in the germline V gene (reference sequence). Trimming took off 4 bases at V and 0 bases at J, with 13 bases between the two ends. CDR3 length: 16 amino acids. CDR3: CASSVLTGTNTGELFF. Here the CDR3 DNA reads TGTGCCAGCAGCGTACTGACAGGAACGAACACCGGGGAGCTGTTTTTT.

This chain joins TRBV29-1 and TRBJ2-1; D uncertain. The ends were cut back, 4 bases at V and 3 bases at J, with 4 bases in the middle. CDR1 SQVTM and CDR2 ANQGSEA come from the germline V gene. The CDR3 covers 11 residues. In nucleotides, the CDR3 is TGCAGCGTTGGACACTACAATGAGCAGTTCTTC. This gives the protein CSVGHYNEQFF.

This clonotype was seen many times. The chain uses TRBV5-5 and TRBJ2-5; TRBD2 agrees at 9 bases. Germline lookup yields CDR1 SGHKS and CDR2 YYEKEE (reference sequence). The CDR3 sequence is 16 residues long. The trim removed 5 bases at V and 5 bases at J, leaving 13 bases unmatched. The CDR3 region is CASSLLAGLPEETQYF. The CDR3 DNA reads TGTGCCAGCAGTTTACTAGCGGGCCTCCCGGAGGAGACCCAGTACTTC.

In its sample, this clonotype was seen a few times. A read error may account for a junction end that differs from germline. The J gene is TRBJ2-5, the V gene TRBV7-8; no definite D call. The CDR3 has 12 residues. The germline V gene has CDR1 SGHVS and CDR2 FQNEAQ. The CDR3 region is CASSLGGSPRTF. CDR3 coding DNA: TGTGCCAGCAGCTTAGGGGGTAGCCCGAGAACCTTC.

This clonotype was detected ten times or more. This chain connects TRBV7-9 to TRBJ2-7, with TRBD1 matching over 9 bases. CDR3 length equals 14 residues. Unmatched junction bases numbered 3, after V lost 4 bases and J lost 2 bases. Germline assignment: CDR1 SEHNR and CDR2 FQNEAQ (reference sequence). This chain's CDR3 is CASSSGTGTYEQYF. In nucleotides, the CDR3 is TGTGCCAGCAGCTCCGGGACAGGGACCTACGAGCAGTACTTC.

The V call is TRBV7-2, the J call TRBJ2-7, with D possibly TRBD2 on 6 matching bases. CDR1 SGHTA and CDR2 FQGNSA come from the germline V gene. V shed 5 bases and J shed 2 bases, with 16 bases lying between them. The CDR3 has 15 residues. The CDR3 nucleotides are TGTGCCAGCAGCCGAGGCGGGGATACCACCTACGAGCAGTACTTC. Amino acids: CASSRGGDTTYEQYF.

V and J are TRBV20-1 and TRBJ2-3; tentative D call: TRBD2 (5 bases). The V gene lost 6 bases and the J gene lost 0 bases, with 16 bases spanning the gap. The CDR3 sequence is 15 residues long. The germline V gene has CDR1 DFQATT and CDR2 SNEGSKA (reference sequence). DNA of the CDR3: TGCAGTGCATCGGGGAGCGGAGTGAGCACAGATACGCAGTATTTT. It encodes CSASGSGVSTDTQYF.

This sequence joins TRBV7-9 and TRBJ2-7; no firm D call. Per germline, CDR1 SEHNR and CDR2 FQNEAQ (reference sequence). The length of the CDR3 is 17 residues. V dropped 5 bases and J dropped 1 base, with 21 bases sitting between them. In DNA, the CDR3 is TGTGCCAGCAGCCCACCCCGGCCATCGACGAAATCCTACGAGCAGTACTTC. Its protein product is CASSPPRPSTKSYEQYF.

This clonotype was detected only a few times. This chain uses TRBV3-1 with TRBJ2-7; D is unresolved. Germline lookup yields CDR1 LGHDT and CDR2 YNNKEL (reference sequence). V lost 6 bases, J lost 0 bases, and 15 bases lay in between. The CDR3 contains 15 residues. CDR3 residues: CASSQRLWASYEQYF. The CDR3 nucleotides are TGTGCCAGCAGTCAGAGGCTCTGGGCCTCCTACGAGCAGTACTTC.

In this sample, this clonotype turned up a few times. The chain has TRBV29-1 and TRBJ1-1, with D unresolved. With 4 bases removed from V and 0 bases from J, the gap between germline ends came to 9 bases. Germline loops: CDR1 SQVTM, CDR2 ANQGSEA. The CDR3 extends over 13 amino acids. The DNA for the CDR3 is TGCAGCGTTGTGAGGCAGGTGAACACTGAAGCTTTCTTT. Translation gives CSVVRQVNTEAFF.

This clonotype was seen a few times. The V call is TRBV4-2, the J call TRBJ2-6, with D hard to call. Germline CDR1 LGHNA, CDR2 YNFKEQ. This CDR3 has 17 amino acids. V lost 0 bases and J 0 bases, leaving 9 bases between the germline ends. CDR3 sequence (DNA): TGTGCCAGCAGCCAAGACGGAACGAACTCTGGGGCCAACGTCCTGACTTTC. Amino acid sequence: CASSQDGTNSGANVLTF.

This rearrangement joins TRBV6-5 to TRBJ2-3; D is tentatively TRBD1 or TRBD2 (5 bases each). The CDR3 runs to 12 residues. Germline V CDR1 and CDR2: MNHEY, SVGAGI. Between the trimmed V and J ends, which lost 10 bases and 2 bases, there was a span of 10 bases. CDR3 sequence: CATRGSTDTQYF. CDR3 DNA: TGTGCCACACGGGGCTCCACAGATACGCAGTATTTT.

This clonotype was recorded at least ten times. CDR3: CASSKMGTSFRTQYF. The CDR3 DNA reads TGTGCCAGCAGTAAGATGGGGACTAGCTTCCGTACGCAGTATTTT. This chain joins TRBV5-6 and TRBJ2-3, with 9 bases fitting TRBD2. V shed 5 bases, J shed 8 bases, and the junction held 12 bases outside the gene matches. CDR3 length: 15 amino acids. Germline V gene sequence: CDR1 SGHDT, CDR2 YYEEEE. The entire variable domain, with the rest obtained from reference TRBV5-6 and TRBJ2-3, is as follows: DAGVTQSPTHLIKTRGQQVTLRCSPKSGHDTVSWYQQALGQGPQFIFQYYEEEERQRGNFPDRFSGHQFPNYSSELNVNALLLGDSALYLCASSKMGTSFRTQYFGPGTRLTVL.

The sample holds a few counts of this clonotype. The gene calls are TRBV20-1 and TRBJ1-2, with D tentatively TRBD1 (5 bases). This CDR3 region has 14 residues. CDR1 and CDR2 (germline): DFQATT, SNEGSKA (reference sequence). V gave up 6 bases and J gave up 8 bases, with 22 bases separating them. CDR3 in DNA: TGCAGTGCCCTTAGGAGTTCAGGTCCAGGGGGCTACACCTTC. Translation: CSALRSSGPGGYTF.

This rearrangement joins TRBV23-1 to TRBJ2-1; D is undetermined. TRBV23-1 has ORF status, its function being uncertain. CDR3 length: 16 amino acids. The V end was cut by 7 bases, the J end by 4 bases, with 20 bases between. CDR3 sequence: CASNPTCAAEYNEQFF. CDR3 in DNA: TGCGCCAGCAACCCTACGTGCGCGGCAGAGTACAATGAGCAGTTCTTC.

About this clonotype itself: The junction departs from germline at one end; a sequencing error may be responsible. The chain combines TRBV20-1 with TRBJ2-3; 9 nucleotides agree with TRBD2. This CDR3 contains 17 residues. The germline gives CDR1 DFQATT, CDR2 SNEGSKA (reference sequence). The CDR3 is CCASPMAGGWGTDTQYF. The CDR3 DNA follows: TGCTGTGCTAGCCCTATGGCGGGAGGGTGGGGCACAGATACGCAGTATTTT.

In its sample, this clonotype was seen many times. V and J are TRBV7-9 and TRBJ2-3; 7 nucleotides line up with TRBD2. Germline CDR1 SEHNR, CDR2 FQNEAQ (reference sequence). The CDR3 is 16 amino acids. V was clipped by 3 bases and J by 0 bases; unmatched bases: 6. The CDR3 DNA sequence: TGTGCCAGCAGCTTTTCGGCTAGCGGAAGCACAGATACGCAGTATTTT. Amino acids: CASSFSASGSTDTQYF.

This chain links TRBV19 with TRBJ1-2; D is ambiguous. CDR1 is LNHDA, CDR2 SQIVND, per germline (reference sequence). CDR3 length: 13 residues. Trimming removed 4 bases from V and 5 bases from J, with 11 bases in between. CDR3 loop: CASSRASGYGYTF. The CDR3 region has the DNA TGTGCCAGTAGTAGGGCCAGCGGGTATGGCTACACCTTC.

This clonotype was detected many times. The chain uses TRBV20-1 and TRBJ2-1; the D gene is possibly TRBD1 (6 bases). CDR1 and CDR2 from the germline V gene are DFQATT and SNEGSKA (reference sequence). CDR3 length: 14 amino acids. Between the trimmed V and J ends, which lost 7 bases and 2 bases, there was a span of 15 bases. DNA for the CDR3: TGCAGTGGAAAGACAGGCTGGCCCTACAATGAGCAGTTCTTC. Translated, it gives CSGKTGWPYNEQFF.

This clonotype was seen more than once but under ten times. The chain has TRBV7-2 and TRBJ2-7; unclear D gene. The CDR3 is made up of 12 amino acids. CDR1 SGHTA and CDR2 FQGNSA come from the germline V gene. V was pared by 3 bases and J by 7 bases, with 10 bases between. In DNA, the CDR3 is TGTGCCAGCAGCTTTGAAATGGGTGAGCAGTACTTC. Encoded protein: CASSFEMGEQYF.

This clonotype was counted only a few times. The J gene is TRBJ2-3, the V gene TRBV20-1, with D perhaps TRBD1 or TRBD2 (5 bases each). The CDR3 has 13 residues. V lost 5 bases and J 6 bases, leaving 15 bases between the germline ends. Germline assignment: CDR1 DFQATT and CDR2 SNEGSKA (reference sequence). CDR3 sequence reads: CSAPLPGTDTQYF. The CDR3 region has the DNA TGCAGTGCTCCTCTCCCCGGGACGGATACGCAGTATTTT.

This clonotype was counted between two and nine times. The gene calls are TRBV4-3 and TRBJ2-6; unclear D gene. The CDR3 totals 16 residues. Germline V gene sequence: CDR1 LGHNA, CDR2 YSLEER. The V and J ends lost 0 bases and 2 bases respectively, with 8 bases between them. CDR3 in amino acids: CASSQDLGAGANVLTF. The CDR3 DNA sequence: TGCGCCAGCAGCCAAGATCTCGGCGCTGGGGCCAACGTCCTGACTTTC.